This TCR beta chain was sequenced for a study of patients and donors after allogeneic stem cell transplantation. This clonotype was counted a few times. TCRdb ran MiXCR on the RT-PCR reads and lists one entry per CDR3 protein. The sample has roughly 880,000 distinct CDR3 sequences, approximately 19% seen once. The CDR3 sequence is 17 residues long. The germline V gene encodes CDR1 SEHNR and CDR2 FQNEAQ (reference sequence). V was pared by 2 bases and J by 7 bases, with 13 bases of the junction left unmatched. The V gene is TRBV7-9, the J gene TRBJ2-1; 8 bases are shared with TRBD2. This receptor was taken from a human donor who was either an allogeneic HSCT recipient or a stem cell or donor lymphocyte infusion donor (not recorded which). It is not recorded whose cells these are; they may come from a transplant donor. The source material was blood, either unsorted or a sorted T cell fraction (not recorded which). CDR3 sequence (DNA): TGTGCCAGCAGCTTATTCATGGCCCGGGAGGGCCGGAATGAGCAGTTCTTC. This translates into CASSLFMAREGRNEQFF.